These 25 T cell receptor beta chains were sequenced from one sample in a study of cytomegalovirus exposure and HLA in healthy donors. Sequencing was performed with immunoSEQ multiplex PCR; in TCRdb, only in-frame clones are kept and a portion is missing. The repertoire consists of about 130,000 clones, with about nine tenths occurring once and the leading ten covering 1.4% to 1.5%. Sequences were obtained from PBMCs. Receptors were obtained from a man aged 25-45 years in good health and CMV-seronegative.

This clone was observed a single time. V and J are TRBV7-2 and TRBJ2-7; 13 nucleotides align to TRBD2. Germline V gene data show CDR1 as SGHTA and CDR2 as FQGNSA. The ends lost 6 bases at V and 3 bases at J; junction bases unmatched: 8. This CDR3 has 16 amino acids. CDR3 sequence: CASRKGTSGINYEQYF. In DNA, the CDR3 is TGTGCCAGCAGAAAAGGGACTAGCGGGATTAACTACGAGCAGTACTTC.

The chain has TRBV27 and TRBJ1-4, with 11 bases matching TRBD1. Germline lookup yields CDR1 MNHEY and CDR2 SMNVEV (reference sequence). After removal of 1 base from V and 8 bases from J, the junction contained 12 bases not matched to a gene. This CDR3 contains 18 residues. CDR3 protein: CASSLYGTGGQQREKLFF. DNA of the CDR3: TGTGCCAGCAGTTTATACGGGACAGGGGGGCAACAGAGAGAAAAACTGTTTTTT.

This clone is a singleton in its sample. The rearrangement joins TRBV7-9 to TRBJ2-5, with D perhaps TRBD1 (5 bases). The germline V and J ends were trimmed by 0 bases and 5 bases, with 10 bases remaining between them. The CDR3 runs to 14 residues. CDR1 is SEHNR, CDR2 FQNEAQ, per germline (reference sequence). This CDR3 reads CASSLAKGLETQYF. The CDR3 bases are TGTGCCAGCAGCTTAGCGAAGGGGTTGGAGACCCAGTACTTC.

This chain links TRBV29-1 with TRBJ2-7, with 13 bases identical to TRBD2. Trimming at V came to 6 bases and at J to 6 bases, leaving 8 bases not matched to a gene. Germline CDR1 SQVTM, CDR2 ANQGSEA. This CDR3 has 14 amino acids. The CDR3 sequence: CSVALLAGGLEQYF. The CDR3 DNA reads TGCAGCGTCGCGCTACTAGCGGGAGGGCTCGAGCAGTACTTC.

The CDR3 loop is CAIREQGGPTEAFF. In nucleotides, the CDR3 is TGTGCCATCAGGGAGCAGGGAGGGCCCACTGAAGCTTTCTTT. The V gene is TRBV10-3, the J gene TRBJ1-1, with a tentative D call TRBD1 (5 bases). The CDR3 spans 14 residues. V was cut by 6 bases and J by 4 bases, with 15 bases left in between. Germline V CDR1 and CDR2: ENHRY, SYGVKD.

The V call is TRBV7-9, the J call TRBJ1-4, with 9 bases fitting TRBD1. The CDR3 is made up of 14 amino acids. V shed 5 bases and J 8 bases; nucleotides not matched to a gene: 6. The germline V gene encodes CDR1 SEHNR and CDR2 FQNEAQ (reference sequence). The CDR3: CASSRDRENEKLFF. CDR3 nucleotides: TGTGCCAGCAGCCGGGACAGGGAGAACGAAAAACTGTTTTTT. Variable domain in full (rest from reference TRBV7-9 and TRBJ1-4): DTGVSQNPRHKITKRGQNVTFRCDPISEHNRLYWYRQTLGQGPEFLTYFQNEAQLEKSRLLSDRFSAERPKGSFSTLEIQRTEQGDSAMYLCASSRDRENEKLFFGSGTQLSVL.

J is TRBJ2-1 and V is TRBV7-3; 10 bases fit TRBD2. Germline CDR1 is SGHTA and CDR2 is FQGTGA. The CDR3 totals 15 residues. The junction had 4 bases not matched to a gene; V was cut back by 2 bases and J by 6 bases. CDR3 bases: TGTGCCAGCAGCTTATTCCTAGCGGGAGCCAATGAGCAGTTCTTC. It yields the protein CASSLFLAGANEQFF.

The chain recombines TRBV4-1 with TRBJ2-7; 9 bases are a match to TRBD1. Germline trimming cut 5 bases from V and 5 bases from J; bases unmatched to any gene: 7. The CDR3 contains 14 residues. Germline values: CDR1 MGHRA, CDR2 YSYEKL. The CDR3 DNA reads TGCGCCAGCAGCTACCGGGACAGGGAGAACGAGCAGTACTTC. It is translated as CASSYRDRENEQYF.

This chain connects TRBV9 to TRBJ2-4; D may be TRBD1 (5 bases). Germline-derived CDR1 and CDR2 are SGDLS and YYNGEE. The CDR3 loop spans 14 amino acids. V lost 5 bases and J 0 bases, leaving 9 bases between the germline ends. The CDR3 DNA reads as TGTGCCAGCAGTCGACAGCTAGCCAAAAACATTCAGTACTTC. Translation: CASSRQLAKNIQYF.

The chain links TRBV11-2 to TRBJ2-2; 8 nucleotides line up with TRBD1. This CDR3 contains 16 residues. Germline V lookup: CDR1 SGHAT, CDR2 FQNNGV. Trimming cost V 6 bases and J 2 bases; bases outside gene matches: 8. In DNA, the CDR3 is TGTGCCAGCAGATACCCAGGGGGCCTAAACACCGGGGAGCTGTTTTTT. Translation gives CASRYPGGLNTGELFF.

V is TRBV11-2 and J is TRBJ2-7; no clear D. This CDR3 has 13 amino acids. The V end was cut by 4 bases, the J end by 6 bases, with 13 bases between. Germline V gene sequence: CDR1 SGHAT, CDR2 FQNNGV. Written as DNA, the CDR3 is TGTGCCAGCAGCTCCAATAAGGAGCTCGAGCAGTACTTC. Translation: CASSSNKELEQYF. Using reference TRBV11-2 and TRBJ2-7 for the parts outside the CDR3, the full variable domain is EAGVAQSPRYKIIEKRQSVAFWCNPISGHATLYWYQQILGQGPKLLIQFQNNGVVDDSQLPKDRFSAERLKGVDSTLKIQPAKLEDSAVYLCASSSNKELEQYFGPGTRLTVT.

The chain carries TRBV10-3 and TRBJ2-3; a weak D match, TRBD1 (5 bases). This CDR3 spans 17 amino acids. The V and J ends lost 0 bases and 5 bases respectively, with 18 bases between them. Germline V lookup: CDR1 ENHRY, CDR2 SYGVKD. CDR3 nucleotide sequence: TGTGCCATCAGTGAGTCGGCCCCGCAGGGTGATTTAGATACGCAGTATTTT. This codes for CAISESAPQGDLDTQYF.

In DNA form, the CDR3 reads TGTGCCAGCAGCTTTTATAGCAATCAGCCCCAGCATTTT. Translated, it gives CASSFYSNQPQHF. The chain employs TRBV7-9 and TRBJ1-5; unclear D gene. In germline, CDR1 is SEHNR, CDR2 FQNEAQ (reference sequence). The CDR3 has 13 amino acids. V was shortened by 3 bases and J by 0 bases, with 3 bases between the two germline ends.

The V gene is TRBV7-3, the J gene TRBJ2-1; D remains unclear. The germline V gene has CDR1 SGHTA and CDR2 FQGTGA. This CDR3 contains 15 residues. V was clipped by 5 bases and J by 0 bases, with 11 bases between them. CDR3 sequence (DNA): TGTGCCAGCAGCCCCGTCCATAGCTCCTACAATGAGCAGTTCTTC. It translates to CASSPVHSSYNEQFF.

The chain joins TRBV5-1 to TRBJ1-6; 7 bases line up with TRBD1. Germline V lookup: CDR1 SGHRS, CDR2 YFSETQ. After removal of 2 bases from V and 4 bases from J, the junction contained 6 bases not matched to a gene. The CDR3 runs 16 residues. The CDR3 nucleotides are TGCGCCAGCAGCTTCTCACGGACAGGTTATAATTCACCCCTCCACTTT. Translated: CASSFSRTGYNSPLHF. Full variable domain (remainder filled in from reference TRBV5-1 and TRBJ1-6): KAGVTQTPRYLIKTRGQQVTLSCSPISGHRSVSWYQQTPGQGLQFLFEYFSETQRNKGNFPGRFSGRQFSNSRSEMNVSTLELGDSALYLCASSFSRTGYNSPLHFGNGTRLTVT.

This clone showed up just a few times. The CDR3 DNA is TGTGCCAGCAGTGTAGTTAGCGGGAGTGTTGATGAGCAGTTCTTC. It is translated as CASSVVSGSVDEQFF. The V and J genes are TRBV6-1 and TRBJ2-1; 9 bases line up with TRBD2. Germline CDR1 is MNHNS and CDR2 is SASEGT. With 4 bases clipped from V and 8 bases from J, the junction kept 9 bases outside the gene matches. The CDR3 spans 15 residues.

The V call is TRBV5-6, the J call TRBJ1-5, with D unresolved. The CDR3 is 17 residues long. Trimming took off 3 bases at V and 4 bases at J, with 20 bases between the two ends. Per germline, CDR1 SGHDT and CDR2 YYEEEE. CDR3 bases: TGTGCCAGCAGCTCTAAGTCCGACGGAATCAGGAATCAGCCCCAGCATTTT. This sequence encodes CASSSKSDGIRNQPQHF.

V and J are TRBV25-1 and TRBJ2-2; D gene ambiguous. V was clipped by 1 base and J by 2 bases, with 14 bases between them. This CDR3 is built from 17 residues. Germline V lookup: CDR1 MGHDK, CDR2 SYGVNS. Here the CDR3 DNA reads TGTGCCAGCAGTGAATTTCTCCCCGGTCCCAACACCGGGGAGCTGTTTTTT. The encoded protein is CASSEFLPGPNTGELFF.

The chain joins TRBV5-1 to TRBJ2-2, with TRBD1 as a possible D gene (6 bases). Germline-derived CDR1 and CDR2 are SGHRS and YFSETQ. There are 15 residues in the CDR3. V gave up 0 bases and J gave up 7 bases, with 13 bases separating them. Here the CDR3 DNA reads TGCGCCAGCAGCTTGGCCGCAGGGGCCGGCGGGGAGCTGTTTTTT. This sequence encodes CASSLAAGAGGELFF.

V is TRBV2 and J is TRBJ2-5, with TRBD1 identical over 10 bases. In germline, CDR1 is SNHLY, CDR2 FYNNEI. CDR3 size: 16 residues. Losses at the gene ends were 6 bases for V and 5 bases for J; bases not matched to a gene: 12. CDR3 amino acids: CASSGTGADRWETQYF. CDR3 coding DNA: TGTGCCAGCAGCGGGACAGGGGCCGATCGGTGGGAGACCCAGTACTTC.

The gene calls are TRBV29-1 and TRBJ1-4; 9 bases match TRBD1. This CDR3 comprises 19 residues. Unmatched junction bases numbered 18, after V lost 4 bases and J lost 3 bases. CDR1 and CDR2 (germline): SQVTM, ANQGSEA. CDR3: CSVALGQGLFMDANEKLFF. CDR3 DNA: TGCAGCGTTGCCCTCGGACAGGGGCTTTTTATGGATGCTAATGAAAAACTGTTTTTT.

The V gene is TRBV9, the J gene TRBJ2-1, with 9 bases that match TRBD2. Germline CDR1 reads SGDLS; CDR2 reads YYNGEE. V lost 1 base to trimming and J lost 6 bases; unmatched junction nucleotides: 5. The CDR3 extends over 15 amino acids. CDR3 sequence (DNA): TGTGCCAGCAGCGTAAATAGCGGGAGTTTCAATGAGCAGTTCTTC. The encoded protein is CASSVNSGSFNEQFF. Together with reference TRBV9 and TRBJ2-1, the CDR3 gives the full variable domain: DSGVTQTPKHLITATGQRVTLRCSPRSGDLSVYWYQQSLDQGLQFLIQYYNGEERAKGNILERFSAQQFPDLHSELNLSSLELGDSALYFCASSVNSGSFNEQFFGPGTRLTVL.

The chain is built from TRBV30 and TRBJ1-2; D ambiguous. V was clipped by 5 bases and J by 8 bases, with 12 bases between them. CDR3 size: 11 residues. CDR1 is GTSNPN, CDR2 SVGIG, per germline (reference sequence). This chain's CDR3 is CAWYSYRGYTF. CDR3 DNA sequence: TGTGCCTGGTATTCTTACCGGGGCTACACCTTC.

This sequence joins TRBV7-9 and TRBJ2-3; 11 bases fit TRBD2. Germline lookup yields CDR1 SEHNR and CDR2 FQNEAQ (reference sequence). V gave up 5 bases and J gave up 4 bases; unmatched junction bases: 8. CDR3 length: 16 residues. CDR3: CASSATLAGVPDTQYF. CDR3 bases: TGTGCCAGCAGCGCCACACTAGCGGGAGTCCCAGATACGCAGTATTTT.

This chain links TRBV6-5 with TRBJ2-7; D may be TRBD1 (6 bases). Trimming removed 7 bases from V and 6 bases from J, with 22 bases in between. The CDR3 loop spans 15 amino acids. The germline CDR1 and CDR2 sequences are MNHEY and SVGAGI. The CDR3 protein is CASTLGMKGVGEQYF. The CDR3 DNA sequence: TGTGCCAGCACTCTCGGGATGAAGGGGGTTGGCGAGCAGTACTTC.